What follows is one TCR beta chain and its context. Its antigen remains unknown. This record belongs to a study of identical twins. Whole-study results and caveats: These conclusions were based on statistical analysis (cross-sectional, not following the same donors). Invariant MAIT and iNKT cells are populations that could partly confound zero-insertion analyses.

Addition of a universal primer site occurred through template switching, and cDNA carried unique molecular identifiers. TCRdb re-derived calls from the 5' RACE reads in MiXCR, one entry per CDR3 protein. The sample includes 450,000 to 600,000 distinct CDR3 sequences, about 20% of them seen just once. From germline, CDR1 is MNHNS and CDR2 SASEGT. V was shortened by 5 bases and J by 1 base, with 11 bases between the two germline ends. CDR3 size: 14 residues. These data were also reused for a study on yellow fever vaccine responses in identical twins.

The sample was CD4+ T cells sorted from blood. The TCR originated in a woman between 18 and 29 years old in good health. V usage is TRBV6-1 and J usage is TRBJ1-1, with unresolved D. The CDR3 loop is CASSPTERNTEAFF. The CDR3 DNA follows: TGTGCCAGCAGTCCGACGGAGAGGAACACTGAAGCTTTCTTT.